In this sample, the clone carrying this TCR beta chain turned up many times. Its antigen is undetermined. Germline V gene lookup returns CDR1 SQVTM and CDR2 ANQGSEA. V lost 4 bases, J lost 3 bases, and 14 bases lay in between. This CDR3 has 14 residues. These data come from a study of molecular identifiers for immune sequencing clone quantification. Study background: RNA from approximately 20,000 or 100,000 naive CD8 cells was split five ways in replicates, with four sequenced. Study-level findings and limits: Jurkat TCR RNA spiked in from one cell (amid more than 850,000 naive cells) was reportedly detectable.

TCRdb processed the PCR reads anew with MiXCR; each CDR3 protein has one entry. The sample contains 460,000 or so distinct CDR3 sequences, around 23% of which appear only once. Naive CD8 T cell sorting was performed on the CD8+CD4-CCR7+CD45RA+ phenotype. This TCR was sampled from a human donor in good health. Some libraries in this study had Jurkat cell RNA spiked in. The chain carries TRBV29-1 and TRBJ2-3; D perhaps matches TRBD2 (6 bases). Sequencing was carried out using naive CD8+ T cells from blood, with Jurkat cell RNA spiked in. As to subset: FACS-sorted CD8+CD4-CCR7+CD45RA+ naive T cells. The chain's CDR3 is CSVGLAFRTDTQYF. The CDR3 bases are TGCAGCGTTGGTCTAGCGTTTCGGACAGATACGCAGTATTTT.